This T cell receptor beta chain was documented in a study of PD-L1 blockade in urothelial cancer. Study in general: Peripheral blood specimens exhibited a median yield of approximately 140,000 T cells.

Repertoires were generated with immunoSEQ multiplex PCR, while TCRdb's copy carries only in-frame clones and drops some. Of tens of thousands of clones detected, 80% appear once; the ten largest clones hold 15% to 20%. The CDR3 loop spans 18 amino acids. Germline values: CDR1 SGHDN, CDR2 FVKESK. V was clipped by 0 bases and J by 6 bases; unmatched bases: 12. Time point here: pretreatment peripheral blood. The study enrolled patients with locally advanced or metastatic urothelial carcinoma. This specimen consisted of PBMCs, obtained around atezolizumab (anti-PD-L1) treatment. The TCR comes from a man in his 60s with urothelial cancer. V usage is TRBV14 and J usage is TRBJ2-1, with TRBD1 identical over 9 bases. CDR3 sequence: CASSQEGLSGTGFNEQFF. CDR3 DNA sequence: TGTGCCAGCAGCCAAGAAGGACTCTCTGGGACAGGGTTCAATGAGCAGTTCTTC.